These 20 T cell receptor beta chains came from one sample sequenced in a study. Produced via immunoSEQ multiplex PCR; TCRdb's table is partial and in-frame only. Of 45,000 to 55,000 clones in the sample, more than 80% were seen once. The specimen was PBMCs. Source of these receptors: a man aged 35 to 55 with rheumatoid arthritis.

This sequence joins TRBV7-2 and TRBJ1-2, with D perhaps TRBD1 (5 bases). Between the trimmed V and J ends, which lost 5 bases and 4 bases, there was a span of 17 bases. Germline loops: CDR1 SGHTA, CDR2 FQGNSA. This CDR3 has 15 amino acids. The CDR3 DNA reads as TGTGCCAGCAGCCGCGGGCAGGGAGGAACCTATGGCTACACCTTC. Its translation is CASSRGQGGTYGYTF.

V gene TRBV19 combines with J gene TRBJ1-1; no firm D call. Germline CDR1 and CDR2: LNHDA and SQIVND (reference sequence). V was shortened by 5 bases and J by 0 bases, with 7 bases between the two germline ends. CDR3 length: 13 amino acids. DNA for the CDR3: TGTGCCAGTAGTCCTTGGCTGAACACTGAAGCTTTCTTT. As protein: CASSPWLNTEAFF.

The chain employs TRBV5-8 and TRBJ2-1; tentative D call: TRBD2 (5 bases). CDR1 is SGHTS and CDR2 is YDEGEE in the germline V gene. The CDR3 extends over 14 amino acids. Trimming cost V 4 bases and J 15 bases, with 23 bases left between them. CDR3 in amino acids: CASSPLTLFLTRFF. CDR3 DNA sequence: TGTGCCAGCAGCCCTCTCACTTTGTTCCTAACTAGGTTCTTC.

CDR3 loop: CASSRDSSGTEAFF. CDR3 nucleotides: TGTGCCAGCAGCCGAGACAGTTCCGGCACTGAAGCTTTCTTT. The chain links TRBV5-4 to TRBJ1-1, with D perhaps matching TRBD1 (5 bases). Germline CDR1 reads SGHNT; CDR2 reads YYREEE (reference sequence). V was clipped by 4 bases and J by 4 bases, with 14 bases between them. CDR3 length equals 14 residues.

CDR3 loop: CASSIYPARGSPLHF. Written as DNA, the CDR3 is TGTGCCAGTAGTATATATCCGGCGAGGGGTTCACCCCTCCACTTT. This chain links TRBV19 with TRBJ1-6; possibly TRBD1 for D (5 bases). Germline V gives CDR1 LNHDA, CDR2 SQIVND (reference sequence). The CDR3 totals 15 residues. V lost 2 bases to trimming and J lost 9 bases, with 14 bases between them.

The V call is TRBV30, the J call TRBJ2-6, with 8 bases that match TRBD2. This CDR3 has 16 amino acids. The V segment lost 0 bases and the J segment 0 bases; nucleotides outside the gene matches: 1. From germline, CDR1 is GTSNPN and CDR2 SVGIG (reference sequence). The CDR3 protein is CAWSVRGGSGANVLTF. The CDR3 coding sequence is TGTGCCTGGAGTGTACGGGGGGGCTCTGGGGCCAACGTCCTGACTTTC.

V is TRBV28 and J is TRBJ2-5, with D uncertain. The V end lost 6 bases, the J end lost 6 bases, and 14 bases lay between the germline ends. This CDR3 contains 13 residues. Germline loops: CDR1 MDHEN, CDR2 SYDVKM. CDR3 loop: CASSPRRLQTQYF. CDR3 DNA: TGTGCCAGCAGCCCCAGACGATTACAGACCCAGTACTTC. Supplemented by reference TRBV28 and TRBJ2-5, the full variable domain reads DVKVTQSSRYLVKRTGEKVFLECVQDMDHENMFWYRQDPGLGLRLIYFSYDVKMKEKGDIPEGYSVSREKKERFSLILESASTNQTSMYLCASSPRRLQTQYFGPGTRLLVL.

The genes are TRBV12-5 and TRBJ1-6; D unclear. This CDR3 has 16 residues. Germline V CDR1 and CDR2: LGHNT, FRNRAP. V was shortened by 0 bases and J by 0 bases, with 6 bases between the two germline ends. CDR3 DNA: TGTGCTAGTGGTTTGGTAGAGAGCTCCTATAATTCACCCCTCCACTTT. Amino acid sequence: CASGLVESSYNSPLHF.

The V call is TRBV10-1, the J call TRBJ2-3; 10 bases are a match to TRBD2. The CDR3 sequence is 15 residues long. V lost 2 bases, J lost 9 bases, and 8 bases stayed unmatched. Germline assignment: CDR1 WNHNN and CDR2 SYGVQD (reference sequence). CDR3 loop: CASSERVAGGETQYF. DNA for the CDR3: TGCGCCAGCAGTGAGAGGGTAGCGGGGGGCGAGACGCAGTATTTT.

This clone was found once. The chain uses TRBV9 and TRBJ1-1; D is unresolved. Trimming shortened V by 0 bases and J by 1 base, and 7 bases separated the two germline ends. This CDR3 has 14 residues. CDR1 is SGDLS, CDR2 YYNGEE, per germline. CDR3 sequence reads: CASSVGLSNTEAFF. CDR3 DNA: TGTGCCAGCAGCGTAGGGCTTTCGAACACTGAAGCTTTCTTT.

This clone was counted only a few times. The V call is TRBV6-5, the J call TRBJ1-2; TRBD1 agrees at 8 bases. Germline values: CDR1 MNHEY, CDR2 SVGAGI. V shed 2 bases, J shed 1 base, and the junction held 3 bases outside the gene matches. The CDR3 length is 15 residues. The CDR3 nucleotides read TGTGCCAGCAGTTACACGGACAGGGATAACTATGGCTACACCTTC. This sequence encodes CASSYTDRDNYGYTF.

V gene TRBV6-6 combines with J gene TRBJ2-1; D gene unclear. Germline V lookup: CDR1 MNHNY, CDR2 SVGAGI (reference sequence). Trimming took 4 bases from V and 4 from J, leaving 14 bases between them. The CDR3 runs 15 residues. The CDR3 loop is CASSSPDGPYNEQFF. CDR3 nucleotides: TGTGCCAGCAGTTCGCCGGACGGCCCTTACAATGAGCAGTTCTTC.

The gene calls are TRBV5-6 and TRBJ2-5; a possible D gene is TRBD2 (6 bases). CDR3 length: 14 amino acids. CDR1 is SGHDT, CDR2 YYEEEE, per germline. Between the trimmed V and J ends, which lost 2 bases and 4 bases, there was a span of 12 bases. CDR3 DNA: TGTGCCAGCAGCTTCTACAGGAGGGCAGAGACCCAGTACTTC. This encodes CASSFYRRAETQYF.

DNA for the CDR3: TGTGCCAGCAGCCAAGATTTAACAGGGGGAACCTACGAGCAGTACTTC. Translation: CASSQDLTGGTYEQYF. The J gene is TRBJ2-7, the V gene TRBV3-1 (or the pseudogene TRBV3-2); 8 bases map to TRBD1. The CDR3 consists of 16 residues. The V and J ends lost 0 bases and 2 bases, in that order; junction bases with no gene match: 6. Germline V CDR1 and CDR2: LGHDT, YNNKEL (reference sequence).

The gene calls are TRBV9 and TRBJ2-1; 10 bases line up with TRBD2. From germline, CDR1 is SGDLS and CDR2 YYNGEE. The CDR3 contains 18 residues. With V trimmed by 0 bases and J by 5 bases, 11 bases remained unmatched. CDR3 in DNA: TGTGCCAGCAGCGTAGTCCCCGACCTAGCGGGAGTTAACAATGAGCAGTTCTTC. Protein sequence: CASSVVPDLAGVNNEQFF.

The V call is TRBV27, the J call TRBJ2-7; D may be TRBD1 (6 bases). The CDR3 runs to 13 residues. The germline gives CDR1 MNHEY, CDR2 SMNVEV (reference sequence). V lost 5 bases to trimming and J lost 3 bases, with 11 bases between them. In DNA form, the CDR3 reads TGTGCCAGCAGTCGCGAGACAGGCTACGAGCAGTACTTC. It is translated as CASSRETGYEQYF.

Here the CDR3 reads CASSSPNAGVETQYF. The CDR3 nucleotides are TGCGCCAGCAGCTCTCCGAACGCAGGGGTAGAGACCCAGTACTTC. The V and J genes are TRBV5-1 and TRBJ2-5; the D gene is possibly TRBD1 (6 bases). V was pared by 3 bases and J by 4 bases, with 16 bases between. Germline V gene lookup returns CDR1 SGHRS and CDR2 YFSETQ. The CDR3 sequence is 15 residues long.

J is TRBJ2-1 and V is TRBV27; D not certain. The CDR3 is 14 amino acids. Germline V gives CDR1 MNHEY, CDR2 SMNVEV (reference sequence). Trimming removed 5 bases from V and 7 bases from J, with 15 bases in between. The CDR3 loop is CASSTLAQFNEQFF. CDR3 bases: TGTGCCAGCAGTACACTTGCGCAGTTTAATGAGCAGTTCTTC.

The CDR3 nucleotides read TGTGCCAGCAGCTTAGGACAGGGGACTGGAAACACCATATATTTT. Its translation: CASSLGQGTGNTIYF. The chain links TRBV7-8 to TRBJ1-3; 8 bases are shared with TRBD1. This CDR3 comprises 15 residues. V lost 1 base to trimming and J lost 2 bases; unmatched junction nucleotides: 1. The germline CDR1 and CDR2 sequences are SGHVS and FQNEAQ.

The chain links TRBV4-2 to TRBJ1-1, with a weak D call TRBD1 (6 bases). The CDR3 is 15 residues long. Germline lookup yields CDR1 LGHNA and CDR2 YNFKEQ. Between the trimmed V and J ends, which lost 4 bases and 0 bases, there was a span of 12 bases. Here the CDR3 DNA reads TGTGCCAGCAGCCCATGGACAGAGATGAACACTGAAGCTTTCTTT. Protein product: CASSPWTEMNTEAFF.